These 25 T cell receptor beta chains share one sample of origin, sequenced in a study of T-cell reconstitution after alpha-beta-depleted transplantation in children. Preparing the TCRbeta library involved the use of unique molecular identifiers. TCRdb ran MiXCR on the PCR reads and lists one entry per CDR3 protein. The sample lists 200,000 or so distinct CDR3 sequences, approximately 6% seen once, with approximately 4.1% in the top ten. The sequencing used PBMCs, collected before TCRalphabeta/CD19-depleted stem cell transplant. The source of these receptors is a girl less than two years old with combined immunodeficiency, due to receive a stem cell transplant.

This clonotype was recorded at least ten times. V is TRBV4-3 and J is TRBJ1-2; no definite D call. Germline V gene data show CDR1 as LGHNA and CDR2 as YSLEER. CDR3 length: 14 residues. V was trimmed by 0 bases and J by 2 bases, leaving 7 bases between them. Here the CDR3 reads CASSQDRRNYGYTF. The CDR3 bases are TGCGCCAGCAGCCAAGATAGGAGAAACTATGGCTACACCTTC.

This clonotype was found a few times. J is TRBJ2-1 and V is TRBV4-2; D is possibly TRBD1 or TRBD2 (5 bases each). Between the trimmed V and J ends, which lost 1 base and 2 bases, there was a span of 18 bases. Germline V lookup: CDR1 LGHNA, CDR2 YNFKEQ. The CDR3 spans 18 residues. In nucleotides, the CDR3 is TGTGCCAGCAGCCAAGCCTCCGTTAGGGACCCCACCTACAATGAGCAGTTCTTC. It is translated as CASSQASVRDPTYNEQFF.

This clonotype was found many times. DNA of the CDR3: TGTGCCAGCAGCCCGAGATGGGGGCCTTTTTATAATTCACCCCTCCACTTT. This codes for CASSPRWGPFYNSPLHF. The V and J genes are TRBV7-9 and TRBJ1-6, with a tentative D call TRBD1 (6 bases). Germline V gene data show CDR1 as SEHNR and CDR2 as FQNEAQ (reference sequence). This CDR3 comprises 17 residues. Trimming stripped 5 bases from V and 4 bases from J, with 18 bases between.

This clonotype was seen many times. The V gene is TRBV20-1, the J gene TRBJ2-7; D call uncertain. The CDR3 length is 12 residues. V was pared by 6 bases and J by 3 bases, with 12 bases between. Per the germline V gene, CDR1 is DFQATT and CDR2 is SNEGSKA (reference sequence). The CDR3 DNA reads TGCAGTGCAACGGAGACAAACTACGAGCAGTACTTC. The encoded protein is CSATETNYEQYF.

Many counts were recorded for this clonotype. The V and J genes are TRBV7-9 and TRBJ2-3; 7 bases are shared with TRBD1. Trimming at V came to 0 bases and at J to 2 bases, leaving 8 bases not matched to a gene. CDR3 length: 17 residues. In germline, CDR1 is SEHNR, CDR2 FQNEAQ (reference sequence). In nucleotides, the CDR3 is TGTGCCAGCAGCTTAGCCCCCAGGGGGTCCCACACAGATACGCAGTATTTT. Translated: CASSLAPRGSHTDTQYF.

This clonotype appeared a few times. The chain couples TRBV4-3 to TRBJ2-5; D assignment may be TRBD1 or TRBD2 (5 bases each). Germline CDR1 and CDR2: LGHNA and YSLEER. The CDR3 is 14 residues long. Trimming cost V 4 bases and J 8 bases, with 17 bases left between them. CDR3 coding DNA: TGCGCCAGCAGCCCGGGACCGCTCAGCGGAACCCAGTACTTC. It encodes CASSPGPLSGTQYF.

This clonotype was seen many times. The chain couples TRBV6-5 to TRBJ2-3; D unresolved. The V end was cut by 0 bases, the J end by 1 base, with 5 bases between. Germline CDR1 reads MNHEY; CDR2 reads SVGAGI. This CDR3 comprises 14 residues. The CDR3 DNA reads TGTGCCAGCAGTTACTCGAGAGGCACAGATACGCAGTATTTT. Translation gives CASSYSRGTDTQYF.

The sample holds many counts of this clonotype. The CDR3 region is CATSRGEGSQGGNEQFF. CDR3 DNA sequence: TGTGCCACCAGCAGAGGGGAGGGCTCACAGGGAGGCAATGAGCAGTTCTTC. The chain employs TRBV15 and TRBJ2-1; a possible D gene is TRBD2 (7 bases). The germline gives CDR1 LNHNV, CDR2 YYDKDF (reference sequence). This CDR3 is 17 amino acids long. V was trimmed by 1 base and J by 6 bases, leaving 19 bases between them.

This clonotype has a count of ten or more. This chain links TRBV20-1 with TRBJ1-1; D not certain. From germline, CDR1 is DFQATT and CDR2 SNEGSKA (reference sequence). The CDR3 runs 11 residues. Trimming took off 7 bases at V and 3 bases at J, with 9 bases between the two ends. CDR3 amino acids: CSVWEDTEAFF. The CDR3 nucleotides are TGCAGTGTATGGGAAGACACTGAAGCTTTCTTT.

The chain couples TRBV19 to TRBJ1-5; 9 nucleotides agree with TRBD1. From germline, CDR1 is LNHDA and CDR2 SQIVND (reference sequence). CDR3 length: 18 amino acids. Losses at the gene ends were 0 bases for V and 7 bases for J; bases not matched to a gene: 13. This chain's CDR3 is CASSIEGRQGGLGQPQHF. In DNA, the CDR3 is TGTGCCAGTAGTATAGAGGGGAGACAGGGGGGCCTTGGACAGCCCCAGCATTTT.

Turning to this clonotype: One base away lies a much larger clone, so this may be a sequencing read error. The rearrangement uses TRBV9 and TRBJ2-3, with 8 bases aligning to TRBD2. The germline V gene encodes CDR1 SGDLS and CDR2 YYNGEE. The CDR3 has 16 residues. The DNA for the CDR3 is TGTGCCAGCTGCGTAGGTGCGGGGGGCACCACAGATACGCAGTATTTT. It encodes CASCVGAGGTTDTQYF.

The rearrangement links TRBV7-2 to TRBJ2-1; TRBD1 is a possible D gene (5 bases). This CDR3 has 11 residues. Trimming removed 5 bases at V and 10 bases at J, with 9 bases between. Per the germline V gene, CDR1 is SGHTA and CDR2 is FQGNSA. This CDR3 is CASSRQPEQFF. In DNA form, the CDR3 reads TGTGCCAGCAGCCGACAGCCCGAGCAGTTCTTC.

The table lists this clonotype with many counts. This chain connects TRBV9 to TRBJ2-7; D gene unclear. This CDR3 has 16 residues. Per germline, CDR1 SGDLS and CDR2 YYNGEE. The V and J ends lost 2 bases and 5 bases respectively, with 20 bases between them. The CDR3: CASSVGSQLMNNEQYF. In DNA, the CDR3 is TGTGCCAGCAGCGTGGGCTCTCAGCTGATGAACAACGAGCAGTACTTC.

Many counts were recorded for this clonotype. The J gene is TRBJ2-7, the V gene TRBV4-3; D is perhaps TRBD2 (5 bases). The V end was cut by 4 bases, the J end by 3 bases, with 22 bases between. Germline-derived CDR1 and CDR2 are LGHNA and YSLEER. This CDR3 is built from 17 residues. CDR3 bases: TGCGCCAGCAGCCCTAGTCGTTTTGCGGGTATGAACTACGAGCAGTACTTC. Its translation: CASSPSRFAGMNYEQYF.

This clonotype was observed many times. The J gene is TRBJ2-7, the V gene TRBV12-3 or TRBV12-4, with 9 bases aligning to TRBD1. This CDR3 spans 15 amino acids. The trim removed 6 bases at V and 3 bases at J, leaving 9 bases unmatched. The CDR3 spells CASSQTGGLIYEQYF. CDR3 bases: TGTGCCAGCAGCCAGACAGGGGGACTAATCTACGAGCAGTACTTC.

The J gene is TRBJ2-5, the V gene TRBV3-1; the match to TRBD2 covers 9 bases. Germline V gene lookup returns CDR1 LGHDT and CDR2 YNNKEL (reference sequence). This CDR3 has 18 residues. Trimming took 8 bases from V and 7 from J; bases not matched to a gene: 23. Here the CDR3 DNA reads TGTGCCAGCTGTCCCTTCGCGGGGTCCCTTAGCGGGAGTGCGACCCAGTACTTC. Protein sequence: CASCPFAGSLSGSATQYF.

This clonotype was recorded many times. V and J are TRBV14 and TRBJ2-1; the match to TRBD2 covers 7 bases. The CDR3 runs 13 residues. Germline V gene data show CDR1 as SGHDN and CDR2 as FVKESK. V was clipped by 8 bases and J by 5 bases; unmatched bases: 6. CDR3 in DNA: TGTGCCAGCGGAGAGAGCGGGGACAATGAGCAGTTCTTC. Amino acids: CASGESGDNEQFF.

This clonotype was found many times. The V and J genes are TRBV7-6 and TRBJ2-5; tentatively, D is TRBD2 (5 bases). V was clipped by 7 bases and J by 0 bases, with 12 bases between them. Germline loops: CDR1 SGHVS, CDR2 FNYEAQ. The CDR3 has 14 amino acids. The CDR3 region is CASTEVVYQETQYF. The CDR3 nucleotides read TGTGCCAGCACGGAGGTGGTGTACCAAGAGACCCAGTACTTC.

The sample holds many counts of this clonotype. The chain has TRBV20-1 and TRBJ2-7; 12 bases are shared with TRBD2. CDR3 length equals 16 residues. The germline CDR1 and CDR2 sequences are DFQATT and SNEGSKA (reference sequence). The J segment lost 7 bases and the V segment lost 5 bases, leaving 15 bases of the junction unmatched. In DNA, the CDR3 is TGCAGTGCTCTAGCTAGCGGGAGGGCCCCCTTTGGAGAGCAGTACTTC. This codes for CSALASGRAPFGEQYF.

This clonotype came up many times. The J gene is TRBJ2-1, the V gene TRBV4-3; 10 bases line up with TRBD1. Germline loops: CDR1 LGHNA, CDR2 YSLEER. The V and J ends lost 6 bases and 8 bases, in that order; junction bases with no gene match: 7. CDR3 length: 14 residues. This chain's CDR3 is CASRAGTGEHEQFF. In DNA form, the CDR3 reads TGCGCCAGCAGAGCCGGGACAGGGGAACATGAGCAGTTCTTC.

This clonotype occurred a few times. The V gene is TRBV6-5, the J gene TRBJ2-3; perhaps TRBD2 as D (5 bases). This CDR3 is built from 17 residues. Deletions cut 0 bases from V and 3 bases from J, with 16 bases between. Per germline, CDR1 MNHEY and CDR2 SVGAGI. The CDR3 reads CASSYSIGNSGTDTQYF. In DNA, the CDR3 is TGTGCCAGCAGTTACTCGATTGGGAACAGCGGAACAGATACGCAGTATTTT.

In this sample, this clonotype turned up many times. The CDR3 sequence is CASSLYGEFYEQYF. The CDR3 DNA reads as TGTGCCAGCAGTTTATATGGGGAGTTCTACGAGCAGTACTTC. This rearrangement joins TRBV28 to TRBJ2-7, with D maybe TRBD2 (5 bases). CDR3 size: 14 residues. Germline V gives CDR1 MDHEN, CDR2 SYDVKM. V was pared by 1 base and J by 3 bases, with 10 bases between.

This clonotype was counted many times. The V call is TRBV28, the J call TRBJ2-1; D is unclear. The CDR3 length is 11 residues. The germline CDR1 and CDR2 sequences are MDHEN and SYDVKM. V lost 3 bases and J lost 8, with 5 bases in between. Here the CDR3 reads CASSLFYEQFF. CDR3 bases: TGTGCCAGCAGTTTGTTCTATGAGCAGTTCTTC.

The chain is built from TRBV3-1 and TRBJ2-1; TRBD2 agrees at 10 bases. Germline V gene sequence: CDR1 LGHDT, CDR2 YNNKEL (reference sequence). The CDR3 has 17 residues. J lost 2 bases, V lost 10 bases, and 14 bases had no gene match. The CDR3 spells CATSRQGLAVTYNEQFF. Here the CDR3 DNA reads TGTGCCACCTCCCGACAAGGACTAGCGGTTACCTACAATGAGCAGTTCTTC.

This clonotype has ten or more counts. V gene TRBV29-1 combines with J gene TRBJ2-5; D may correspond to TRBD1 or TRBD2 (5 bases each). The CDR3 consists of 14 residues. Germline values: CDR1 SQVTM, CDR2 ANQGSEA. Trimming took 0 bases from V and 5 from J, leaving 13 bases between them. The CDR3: CSVEDMGWGETQYF. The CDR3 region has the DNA TGCAGCGTTGAAGATATGGGTTGGGGGGAGACCCAGTACTTC.